Listed below are T cell receptor beta chains from one sample, sequenced in a study of beta chain features in type 1 diabetes. The table came from immunoSEQ multiplex PCR; TCRdb's copy has only in-frame clones and leaves some out. Of 250,000 to 350,000 clones listed, roughly 15% were seen once; the top ten hold 5.5% to 7.5%. Sequenced material: central memory CD4+ T cells from blood. Receptors were obtained from a man aged 30 to 45 in good health. The CDR3 runs from the conserved cysteine through the conserved F or W. A D gene is named only where the DNA matches it firmly. Size is stated for part of the rows, as once, few or many counts, or as a class when the clone is expanded.

V gene: TRBV2; clone size: -; J gene: TRBJ1-2; D gene: -; CDR3 DNA: TGTGCCAGCCTGGGGGTCAACTATGGCTACACCTTC; CDR3 protein: CASLGVNYGYTF
V gene: TRBV9; clone size: few; J gene: TRBJ2-7; D gene: TRBD1; CDR3 DNA: TGTGCCAGCAGCGCCCGGGACAGCCCCCTTAACGAGCAGTACTTC; CDR3 protein: CASSARDSPLNEQYF
V gene: TRBV7-9; clone size: many; J gene: TRBJ1-2; D gene: TRBD1; CDR3 DNA: TGTGCCAGCAGCCCGGGACAGGCGCTTGGCTACACCTTC; CDR3 protein: CASSPGQALGYTF
V gene: TRBV29-1; clone size: -; J gene: TRBJ1-1; D gene: TRBD1; CDR3 DNA: TGCAGCACCCACAGGGGAATGAACACTGAAGCTTTCTTT; CDR3 protein: CSTHRGMNTEAFF
V gene: TRBV6-1; clone size: few; J gene: TRBJ1-6; D gene: -; CDR3 DNA: TGTGCCAGCAGTGAAGGGGACCGATATTCACCCCTCCACTTT; CDR3 protein: CASSEGDRYSPLHF
V gene: TRBV5-1; clone size: -; J gene: TRBJ1-5; D gene: TRBD1; CDR3 DNA: TGCGCCAGCAGCTTAGGACAGGTGGCAGGTCAGCCCCAGCATTTT; CDR3 protein: CASSLGQVAGQPQHF
V gene: TRBV5-1; clone size: few; J gene: TRBJ2-3; D gene: TRBD2; CDR3 DNA: TGCGCCAGCAGACCAAGCGGGGGGGTCACAGATACGCAGTATTTT; CDR3 protein: CASRPSGGVTDTQYF
V gene: TRBV20-1; clone size: few; J gene: TRBJ1-2; D gene: -; CDR3 DNA: TGCAGTGCAAATGACGGCTATGGCTACACCTTC; CDR3 protein: CSANDGYGYTF
V gene: TRBV29-1; clone size: few; J gene: TRBJ1-2; D gene: -; CDR3 DNA: TGCAGCGTTGAGGGGGCGCTTGGCTACACCTTC; CDR3 protein: CSVEGALGYTF
V gene: TRBV7-8; clone size: -; J gene: TRBJ2-1; D gene: TRBD2; CDR3 DNA: TGTGCCAGCAGCCCGGGGACTAGCGGGCCCACCCTCTTC; CDR3 protein: CASSPGTSGPTLF
V gene: TRBV6-6; clone size: -; J gene: TRBJ1-6; D gene: -; CDR3 DNA: TGTGCCAGCACCACTACAGCGAATGGTTCACCCCTCCACTTT; CDR3 protein: CASTTTANGSPLHF
V gene: TRBV7-8; clone size: -; J gene: TRBJ1-2; D gene: TRBD1; CDR3 DNA: TGTGCCAGCAGCTTCGACAGGGGGGGAGGCTACACCTTC; CDR3 protein: CASSFDRGGGYTF
V gene: TRBV27; clone size: -; J gene: TRBJ2-2; D gene: -; CDR3 DNA: TGTGCCAGCAGTTTGCGCAGGGCTGTTGGGGAGCTGTTTTTT; CDR3 protein: CASSLRRAVGELFF
V gene: TRBV9; clone size: -; J gene: TRBJ2-3; D gene: -; CDR3 DNA: TGTGCCAGCGCGGTTGGGGGCACAGATACGCAGTATTTT; CDR3 protein: CASAVGGTDTQYF
V gene: TRBV11-3; clone size: few; J gene: TRBJ1-3; D gene: TRBD1; CDR3 DNA: TGTGCCAGCGGGACAGGGGGCAATTTTTTTGGAAACACCATATATTTT; CDR3 protein: CASGTGGNFFGNTIYF
V gene: TRBV14; clone size: few; J gene: TRBJ2-1; D gene: TRBD2; CDR3 DNA: TGTGCCAGCAGCCAAGATTTAGCGGGAAAGAAGTTCTTC; CDR3 protein: CASSQDLAGKKFF
V gene: TRBV21-1; clone size: few; J gene: TRBJ2-3; D gene: -; CDR3 DNA: TGTGCCAGCAGCACTGAGGTAGCCCTACGGTATTTT; CDR3 protein: CASSTEVALRYF
V gene: TRBV2; clone size: -; J gene: TRBJ2-3; D gene: TRBD2; CDR3 DNA: TGTGCCACCGCGGGGGGCCAAGTAGATACGCAGTATTTT; CDR3 protein: CATAGGQVDTQYF
V gene: TRBV4-1; clone size: -; J gene: TRBJ1-2; D gene: -; CDR3 DNA: TGCGCCAGCAGCCAAAGGGACATTGGTGGCTACACCTTC; CDR3 protein: CASSQRDIGGYTF
V gene: TRBV6-6; clone size: -; J gene: TRBJ1-4; D gene: -; CDR3 DNA: TGTGCCAGCATCCAGGGGAGTAATGAAAAACTGTTTTTT; CDR3 protein: CASIQGSNEKLFF
V gene: TRBV6-1; clone size: -; J gene: TRBJ2-3; D gene: TRBD1; CDR3 DNA: TGTGCCAGCAGTCAGGGACAGGGATCCGATACGCAGTATTTT; CDR3 protein: CASSQGQGSDTQYF
V gene: TRBV5-1; clone size: -; J gene: TRBJ1-3; D gene: -; CDR3 DNA: TGCGCCAGCAGCTTGAGCGGACCCCAGGGAGGAAACACCATATATTTT; CDR3 protein: CASSLSGPQGGNTIYF
V gene: TRBV15; clone size: few; J gene: TRBJ2-1; D gene: TRBD2; CDR3 DNA: TGTGCCACCAGCAGACCCGGGACTAACCTTTACAATGAGCAGTTCTTC; CDR3 protein: CATSRPGTNLYNEQFF
V gene: TRBV15; clone size: -; J gene: TRBJ1-4; D gene: -; CDR3 DNA: TGTGCCACCAGCAGAGATGGGAGGGGAAAACTGTTTTTT; CDR3 protein: CATSRDGRGKLFF
V gene: TRBV2; clone size: few; J gene: TRBJ1-5; D gene: -; CDR3 DNA: TGTGCCAGCAGTGATGGTCTCCGGGGTACCAATCAGCCCCAGCATTTT; CDR3 protein: CASSDGLRGTNQPQHF
V gene: TRBV7-2; clone size: few; J gene: TRBJ2-1; D gene: TRBD2; CDR3 DNA: TGTGCCAGCAGCCAAGATTTAGCGGGTTCCTACAATGAGCAGTTCTTC; CDR3 protein: CASSQDLAGSYNEQFF
V gene: TRBV5-4; clone size: few; J gene: TRBJ2-3; D gene: TRBD2; CDR3 DNA: TGTGCCAGCAAATCCTTGACTAGCGGAAGCACAGATACGCAGTATTTT; CDR3 protein: CASKSLTSGSTDTQYF
V gene: TRBV7-9; clone size: -; J gene: TRBJ1-4; D gene: TRBD1; CDR3 DNA: TGTGCCAGCAGCTTAGCCGGACAGGGCGGGAATGAAAAACTGTTTTTT; CDR3 protein: CASSLAGQGGNEKLFF
V gene: TRBV6-9; clone size: few; J gene: TRBJ2-3; D gene: TRBD2; CDR3 DNA: TGTGCCAGCAGTTACCCGCGGGAGAGGACAGATACGCAGTATTTT; CDR3 protein: CASSYPRERTDTQYF
V gene: TRBV7-9; clone size: -; J gene: TRBJ1-5; D gene: TRBD1; CDR3 DNA: TGTGCCAGCAGCCAAGGGACAGGGAGCCAGCCCCAGCATTTT; CDR3 protein: CASSQGTGSQPQHF
V gene: TRBV4-3; clone size: -; J gene: TRBJ2-3; D gene: TRBD2; CDR3 DNA: TGCGCCAGCAGCCATGAGGGAGGGCGTACGCAGTATTTT; CDR3 protein: CASSHEGGRTQYF
V gene: TRBV9; clone size: -; J gene: TRBJ2-1; D gene: -; CDR3 DNA: TGTGCCAGCAGCCAAGATCGGGCGAGCTCCTACAATGAGCAGTTCTTC; CDR3 protein: CASSQDRASSYNEQFF
V gene: TRBV4-1; clone size: -; J gene: TRBJ1-1; D gene: -; CDR3 DNA: TGCGCCAGCAGCCAAGGCTCCCTGGGGAGCCCTGAAGCTTTCTTT; CDR3 protein: CASSQGSLGSPEAFF
V gene: TRBV18; clone size: few; J gene: TRBJ1-1; D gene: -; CDR3 DNA: TGTGCCAGCTCGTCAGGTCTGAACACTGAAGCTTTCTTT; CDR3 protein: CASSSGLNTEAFF
V gene: TRBV29-1; clone size: -; J gene: TRBJ1-5; D gene: TRBD1; CDR3 DNA: TGCAGCGTTCAGATGACCCAGGGGGATCAGCCCCAGCATTTT; CDR3 protein: CSVQMTQGDQPQHF
V gene: TRBV7-9; clone size: -; J gene: TRBJ2-7; D gene: -; CDR3 DNA: TGTGCCAGCAGCGCCATCCAGGGCGGGTACGAGCAGTACTTC; CDR3 protein: CASSAIQGGYEQYF
V gene: TRBV6-1; clone size: few; J gene: TRBJ1-4; D gene: -; CDR3 DNA: TGTGCCAGCAGTACCGGTGGGACGGCTGAAAAACTGTTTTTT; CDR3 protein: CASSTGGTAEKLFF
V gene: TRBV5-1; clone size: -; J gene: TRBJ2-2; D gene: -; CDR3 DNA: TGCGCCAGCAGCTTCGTCGGCGGGGCGAACACCGGGGAGCTGTTTTTT; CDR3 protein: CASSFVGGANTGELFF
V gene: TRBV12-1; clone size: -; J gene: TRBJ2-7; D gene: -; CDR3 DNA: TGTGCCAGCAGCTTAGCGGGGGCGACCTACGAGCAGTACTTC; CDR3 protein: CASSLAGATYEQYF
V gene: TRBV30; clone size: few; J gene: TRBJ1-3; D gene: -; CDR3 DNA: TGTGCCTGGAGTTGGGGGGCTGTGGATGGAAACACCATATATTTT; CDR3 protein: CAWSWGAVDGNTIYF
V gene: TRBV29-1; clone size: -; J gene: TRBJ2-1; D gene: -; CDR3 DNA: TGCAGCCCCAGGGCACAGCTGGGGGGTGAGCAGTTCTTC; CDR3 protein: CSPRAQLGGEQFF
V gene: TRBV6-1; clone size: -; J gene: TRBJ1-2; D gene: -; CDR3 DNA: TGTGCCAGCAGTGAAGGGGAGGGGTATGGCTACACCTTC; CDR3 protein: CASSEGEGYGYTF
V gene: TRBV5-6; clone size: -; J gene: TRBJ2-2; D gene: TRBD2; CDR3 DNA: TGTGCCAGCAGCACCGGACTAGCGCCCAACACCGGGGAGCTGTTTTTT; CDR3 protein: CASSTGLAPNTGELFF
V gene: TRBV4-3; clone size: -; J gene: TRBJ1-2; D gene: TRBD1; CDR3 DNA: TGCGCCAGCAGTCGAGCCGGGACAGACTATGGCTACACCTTC; CDR3 protein: CASSRAGTDYGYTF
V gene: TRBV6-5; clone size: -; J gene: TRBJ1-2; D gene: TRBD1; CDR3 DNA: TGTGCCAGCAGACAGGGACAGCAGAACTATGGCTACACCTTC; CDR3 protein: CASRQGQQNYGYTF
V gene: TRBV27; clone size: -; J gene: TRBJ1-5; D gene: -; CDR3 DNA: TGTGCCAGCAGAGGGGGAGGGAACAATCAGCCCCAGCATTTT; CDR3 protein: CASRGGGNNQPQHF
V gene: TRBV18; clone size: many; J gene: TRBJ2-5; D gene: -; CDR3 DNA: TGTGCCAGCTCACCACCGGGGACCGGCCGGGAGACCCGGTACTTC; CDR3 protein: CASSPPGTGRETRYF
V gene: TRBV10-3; clone size: -; J gene: TRBJ1-3; D gene: TRBD1; CDR3 DNA: TGTGCCATCAGTGACCTGGACAGGGTGGAGGGAAACACCATATATTTT; CDR3 protein: CAISDLDRVEGNTIYF
V gene: TRBV5-4; clone size: few; J gene: TRBJ2-1; D gene: TRBD2; CDR3 DNA: TGTGCCAGCAGCTTAGGAGGGACTAGGGACAATGAGCAGTTCTTC; CDR3 protein: CASSLGGTRDNEQFF
V gene: TRBV19; clone size: few; J gene: TRBJ2-3; D gene: TRBD2; CDR3 DNA: TGTGCCAGTAGTGCCTCATCCGGGACTAGCGGGAGGTCCGCTACGCAGTATTTT; CDR3 protein: CASSASSGTSGRSATQYF
V gene: TRBV4-2; clone size: few; J gene: TRBJ1-2; D gene: -; CDR3 DNA: TGTGCCAGCAGCCAATCGGGGGACTATGGCTACACCTTC; CDR3 protein: CASSQSGDYGYTF
V gene: TRBV30; clone size: few; J gene: TRBJ2-4; D gene: -; CDR3 DNA: TGTGCCTGGACAGGGCGAAACTCAAACATTCAGTACTTC; CDR3 protein: CAWTGRNSNIQYF